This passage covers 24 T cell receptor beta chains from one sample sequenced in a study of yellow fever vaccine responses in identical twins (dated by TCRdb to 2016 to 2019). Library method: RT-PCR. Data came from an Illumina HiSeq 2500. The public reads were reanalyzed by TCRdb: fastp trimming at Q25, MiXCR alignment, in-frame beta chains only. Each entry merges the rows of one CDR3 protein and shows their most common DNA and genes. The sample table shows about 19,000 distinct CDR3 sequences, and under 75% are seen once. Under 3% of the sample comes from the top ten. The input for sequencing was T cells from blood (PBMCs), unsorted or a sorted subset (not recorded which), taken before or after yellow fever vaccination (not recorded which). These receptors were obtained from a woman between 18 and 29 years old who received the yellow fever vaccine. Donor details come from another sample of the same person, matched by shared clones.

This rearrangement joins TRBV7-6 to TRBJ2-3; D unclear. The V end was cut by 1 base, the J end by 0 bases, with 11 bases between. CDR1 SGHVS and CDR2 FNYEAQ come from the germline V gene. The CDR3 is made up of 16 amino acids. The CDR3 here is CASSLGVGSSTDTQYF. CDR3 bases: TGTGCCAGCAGCTTAGGTGTAGGGTCGAGCACAGATACGCAGTATTTT.

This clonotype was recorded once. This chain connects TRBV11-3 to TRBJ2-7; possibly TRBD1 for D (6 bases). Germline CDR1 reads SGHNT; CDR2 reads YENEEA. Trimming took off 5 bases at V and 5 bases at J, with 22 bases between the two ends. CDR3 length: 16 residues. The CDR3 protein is CASSPFSGQTTDEQYF. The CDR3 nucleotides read TGTGCCAGCAGCCCATTTTCAGGACAGACCACAGACGAGCAGTACTTC.

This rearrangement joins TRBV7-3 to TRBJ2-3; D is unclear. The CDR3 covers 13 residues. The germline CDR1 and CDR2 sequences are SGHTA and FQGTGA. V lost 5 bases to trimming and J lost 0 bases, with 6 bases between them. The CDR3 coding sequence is TGTGCCAGCAGCATGGGTAGCACAGATACGCAGTATTTT. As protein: CASSMGSTDTQYF.

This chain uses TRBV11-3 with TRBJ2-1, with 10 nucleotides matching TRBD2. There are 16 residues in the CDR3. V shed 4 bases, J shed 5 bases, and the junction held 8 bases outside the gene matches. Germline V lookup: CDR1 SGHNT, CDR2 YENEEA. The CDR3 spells CASSSPGLATNNEQFF. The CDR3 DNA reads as TGTGCCAGCAGCTCACCGGGACTAGCGACAAACAATGAGCAGTTCTTC. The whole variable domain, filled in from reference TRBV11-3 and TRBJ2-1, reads EAGVVQSPRYKIIEKKQPVAFWCNPISGHNTLYWYLQNLGQGPELLIRYENEEAVDDSQLPKDRFSAERLKGVDSTLKIQPAELGDSAVYLCASSSPGLATNNEQFFGPGTRLTVL.

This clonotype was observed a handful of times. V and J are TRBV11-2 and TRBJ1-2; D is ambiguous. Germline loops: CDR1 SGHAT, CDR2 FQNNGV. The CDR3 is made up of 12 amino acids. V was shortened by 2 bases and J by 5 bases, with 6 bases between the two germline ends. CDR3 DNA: TGTGCCAGCAGCTTAAATAGTTATGGCTACACCTTC. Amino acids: CASSLNSYGYTF.

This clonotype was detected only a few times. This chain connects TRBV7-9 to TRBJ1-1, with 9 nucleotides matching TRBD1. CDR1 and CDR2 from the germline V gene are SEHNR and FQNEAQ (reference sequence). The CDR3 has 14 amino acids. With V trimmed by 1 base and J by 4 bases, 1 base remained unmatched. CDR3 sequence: CASSLGTGVTEAFF. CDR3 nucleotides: TGTGCCAGCAGCTTAGGGACAGGGGTCACTGAAGCTTTCTTT.

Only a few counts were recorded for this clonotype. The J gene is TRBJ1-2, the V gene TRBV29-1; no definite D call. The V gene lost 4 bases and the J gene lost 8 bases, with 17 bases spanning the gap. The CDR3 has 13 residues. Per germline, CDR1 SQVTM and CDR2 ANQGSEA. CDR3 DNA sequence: TGCAGCGTTGGACCCCACAATCCGGGAGGCTACACCTTC. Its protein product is CSVGPHNPGGYTF.

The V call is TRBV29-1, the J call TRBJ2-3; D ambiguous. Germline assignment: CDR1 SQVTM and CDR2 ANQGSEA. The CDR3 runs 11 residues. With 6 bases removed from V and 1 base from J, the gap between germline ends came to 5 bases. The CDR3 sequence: CSVGRTDTQYF. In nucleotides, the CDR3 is TGCAGCGTGGGCCGCACAGATACGCAGTATTTT.

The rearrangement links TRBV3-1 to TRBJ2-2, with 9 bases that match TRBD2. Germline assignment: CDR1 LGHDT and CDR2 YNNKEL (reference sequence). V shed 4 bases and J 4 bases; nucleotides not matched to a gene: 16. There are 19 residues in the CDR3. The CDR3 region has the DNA TGTGCCAGCAGCCGGGAGAGGAGCGGGGGGAATCGCGGCACCGGGGAGCTGTTTTTT. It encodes CASSRERSGGNRGTGELFF.

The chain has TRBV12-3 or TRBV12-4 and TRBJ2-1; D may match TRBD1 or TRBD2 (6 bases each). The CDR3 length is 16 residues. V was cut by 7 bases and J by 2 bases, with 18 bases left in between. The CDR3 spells CASTNTPGAPYNEQFF. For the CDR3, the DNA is TGTGCCAGCACCAACACCCCGGGGGCCCCCTACAATGAGCAGTTCTTC.

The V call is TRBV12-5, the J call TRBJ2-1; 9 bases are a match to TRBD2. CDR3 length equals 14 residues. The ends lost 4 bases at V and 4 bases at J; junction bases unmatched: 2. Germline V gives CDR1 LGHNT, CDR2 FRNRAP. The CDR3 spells CASGSTSGYNEQFF. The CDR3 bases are TGTGCTAGTGGTTCCACTAGCGGGTACAATGAGCAGTTCTTC.

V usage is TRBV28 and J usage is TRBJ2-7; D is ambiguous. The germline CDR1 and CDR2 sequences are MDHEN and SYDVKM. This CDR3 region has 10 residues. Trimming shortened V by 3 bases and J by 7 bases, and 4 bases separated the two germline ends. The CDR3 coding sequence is TGTGCCAGCAGTTTTAATGAGCAGTACTTC. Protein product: CASSFNEQYF.

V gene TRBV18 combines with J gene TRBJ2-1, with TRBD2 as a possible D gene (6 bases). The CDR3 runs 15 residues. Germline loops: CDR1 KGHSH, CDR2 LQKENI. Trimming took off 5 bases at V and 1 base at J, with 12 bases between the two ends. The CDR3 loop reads CASSTTGTSYNEQFF. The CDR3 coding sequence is TGTGCCAGCTCAACGACCGGGACTTCCTACAATGAGCAGTTCTTC.

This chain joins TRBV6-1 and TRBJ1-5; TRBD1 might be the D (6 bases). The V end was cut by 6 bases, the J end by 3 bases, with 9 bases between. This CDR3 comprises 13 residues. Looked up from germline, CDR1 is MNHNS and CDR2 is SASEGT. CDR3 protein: CASRQGANQPQHF. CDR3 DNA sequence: TGTGCCAGCAGACAGGGTGCCAATCAGCCCCAGCATTTT.

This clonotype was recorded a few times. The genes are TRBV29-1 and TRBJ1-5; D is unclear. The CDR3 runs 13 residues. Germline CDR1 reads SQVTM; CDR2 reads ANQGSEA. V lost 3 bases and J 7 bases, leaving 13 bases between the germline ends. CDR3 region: CSVDLGFGQPQHF. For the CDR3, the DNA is TGCAGCGTTGACTTAGGGTTCGGCCAGCCCCAGCATTTT.

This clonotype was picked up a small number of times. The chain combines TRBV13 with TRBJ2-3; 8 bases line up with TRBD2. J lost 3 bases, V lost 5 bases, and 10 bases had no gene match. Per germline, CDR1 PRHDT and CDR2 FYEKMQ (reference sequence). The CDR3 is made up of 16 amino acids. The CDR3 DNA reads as TGTGCCAGCAGCGGACTAGCCGGGAGTGGAACAGATACGCAGTATTTT. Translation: CASSGLAGSGTDTQYF.

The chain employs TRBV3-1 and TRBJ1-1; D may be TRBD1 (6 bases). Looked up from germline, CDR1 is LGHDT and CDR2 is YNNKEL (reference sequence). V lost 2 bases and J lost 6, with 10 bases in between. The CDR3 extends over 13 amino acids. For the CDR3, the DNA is TGTGCCAGCAGCCAACAGGACAGATCTGAAGCTTTCTTT. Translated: CASSQQDRSEAFF.

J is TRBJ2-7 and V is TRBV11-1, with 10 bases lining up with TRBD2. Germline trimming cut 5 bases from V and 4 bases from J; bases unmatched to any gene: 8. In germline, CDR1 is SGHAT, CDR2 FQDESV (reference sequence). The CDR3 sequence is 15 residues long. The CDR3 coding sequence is TGTGCCAGCAGCCGTTCTAGCGGGAGTATATACGAGCAGTACTTC. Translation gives CASSRSSGSIYEQYF.

The DNA for the CDR3 is TGTGCCAGCACGGGGGGAACAAGTCAGCCCCAGCATTTT. Its protein is CASTGGTSQPQHF. The J gene is TRBJ1-5, the V gene TRBV13, with a tentative D call TRBD1 (5 bases). CDR3 length: 13 residues. V shed 7 bases and J shed 6 bases, with 13 bases lying between them. Germline V gene data show CDR1 as PRHDT and CDR2 as FYEKMQ (reference sequence).

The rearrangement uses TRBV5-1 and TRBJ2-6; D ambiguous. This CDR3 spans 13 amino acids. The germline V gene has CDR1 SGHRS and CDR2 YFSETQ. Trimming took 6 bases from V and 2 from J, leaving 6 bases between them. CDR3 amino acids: CASKGAGANVLTF. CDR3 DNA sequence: TGCGCCAGCAAGGGTGCTGGGGCCAACGTCCTGACTTTC.

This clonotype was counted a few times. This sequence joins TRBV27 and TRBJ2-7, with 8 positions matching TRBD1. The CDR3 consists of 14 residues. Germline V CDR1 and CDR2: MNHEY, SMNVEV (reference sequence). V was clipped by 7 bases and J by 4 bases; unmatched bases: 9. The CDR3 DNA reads TGTGCCAGCACATCGACAGGGGCCACTTACGAGCAGTACTTC. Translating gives CASTSTGATYEQYF.

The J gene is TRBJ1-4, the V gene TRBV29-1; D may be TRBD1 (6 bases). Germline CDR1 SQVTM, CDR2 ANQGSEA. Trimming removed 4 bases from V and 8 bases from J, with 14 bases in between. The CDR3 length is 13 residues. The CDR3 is CSVVGRGGEKLFF. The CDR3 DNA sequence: TGCAGCGTTGTTGGCAGGGGCGGCGAAAAACTGTTTTTT.

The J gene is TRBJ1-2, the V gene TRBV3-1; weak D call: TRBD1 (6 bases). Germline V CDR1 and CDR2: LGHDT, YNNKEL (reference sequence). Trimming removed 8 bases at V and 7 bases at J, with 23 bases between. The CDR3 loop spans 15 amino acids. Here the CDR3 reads CASFSRDNPSGGYTF. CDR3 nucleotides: TGTGCCAGCTTTTCAAGGGACAACCCGAGTGGTGGCTACACCTTC.

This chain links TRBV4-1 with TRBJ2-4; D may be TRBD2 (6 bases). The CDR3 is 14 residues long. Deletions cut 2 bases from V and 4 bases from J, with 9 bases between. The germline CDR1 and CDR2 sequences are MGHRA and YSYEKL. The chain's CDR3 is CASSQPREKNIQYF. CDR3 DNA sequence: TGCGCCAGCAGCCAACCCCGGGAGAAAAACATTCAGTACTTC.